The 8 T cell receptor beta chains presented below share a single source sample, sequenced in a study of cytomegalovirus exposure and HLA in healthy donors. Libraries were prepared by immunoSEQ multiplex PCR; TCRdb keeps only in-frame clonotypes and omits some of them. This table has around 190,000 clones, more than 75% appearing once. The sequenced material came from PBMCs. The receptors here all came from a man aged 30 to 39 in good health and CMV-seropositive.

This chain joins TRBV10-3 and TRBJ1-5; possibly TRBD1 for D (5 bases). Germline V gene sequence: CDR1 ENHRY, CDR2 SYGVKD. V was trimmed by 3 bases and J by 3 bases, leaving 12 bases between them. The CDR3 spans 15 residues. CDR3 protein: CAISENQGHNQPQHF. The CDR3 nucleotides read TGTGCCATCAGTGAAAATCAGGGTCACAATCAGCCCCAGCATTTT.

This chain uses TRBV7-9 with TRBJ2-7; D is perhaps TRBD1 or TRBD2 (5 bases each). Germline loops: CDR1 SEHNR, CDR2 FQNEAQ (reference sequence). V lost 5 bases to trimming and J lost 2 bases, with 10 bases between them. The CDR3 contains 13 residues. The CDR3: CASSPGPTYEQYF. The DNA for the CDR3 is TGTGCCAGCAGCCCGGGACCAACCTACGAGCAGTACTTC.

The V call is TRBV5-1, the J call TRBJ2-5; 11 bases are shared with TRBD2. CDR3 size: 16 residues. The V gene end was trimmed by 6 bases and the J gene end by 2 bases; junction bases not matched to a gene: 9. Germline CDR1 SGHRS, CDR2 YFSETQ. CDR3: CASTPGLAEGQETQYF. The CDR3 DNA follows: TGCGCCAGCACCCCGGGACTAGCGGAGGGACAAGAGACCCAGTACTTC.

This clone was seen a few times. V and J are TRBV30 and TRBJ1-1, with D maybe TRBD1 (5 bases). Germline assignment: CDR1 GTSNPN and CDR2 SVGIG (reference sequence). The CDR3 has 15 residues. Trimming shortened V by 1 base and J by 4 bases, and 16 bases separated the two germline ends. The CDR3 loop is CAWSAPGTISTEAFF. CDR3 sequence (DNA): TGTGCCTGGAGTGCACCCGGGACGATCAGCACTGAAGCTTTCTTT.

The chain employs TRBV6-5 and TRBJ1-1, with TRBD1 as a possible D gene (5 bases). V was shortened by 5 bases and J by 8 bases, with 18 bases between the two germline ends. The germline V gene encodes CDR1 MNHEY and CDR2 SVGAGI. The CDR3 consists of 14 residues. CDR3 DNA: TGTGCCAGCAGTCCCAGCAGGTTGGGGCCCGAAGCTTTCTTT. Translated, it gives CASSPSRLGPEAFF.

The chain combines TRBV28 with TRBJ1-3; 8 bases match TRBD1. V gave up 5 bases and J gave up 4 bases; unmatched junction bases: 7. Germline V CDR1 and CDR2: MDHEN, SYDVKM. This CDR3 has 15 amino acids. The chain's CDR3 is CASSTRTGNGNTIYF. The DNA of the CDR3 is TGTGCCAGCAGTACCAGGACAGGGAACGGAAACACCATATATTTT.

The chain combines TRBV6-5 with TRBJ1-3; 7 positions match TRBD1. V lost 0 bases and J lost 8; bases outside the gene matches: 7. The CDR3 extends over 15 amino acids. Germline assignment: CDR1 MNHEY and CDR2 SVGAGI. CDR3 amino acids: CASSYSPYRGDTIYF. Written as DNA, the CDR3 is TGTGCCAGCAGTTACTCGCCTTACAGGGGTGACACCATATATTTT.

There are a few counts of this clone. This CDR3 reads CASSVSGGDQETQYF. Here the CDR3 DNA reads TGTGCCAGCAGCGTTAGCGGGGGGGACCAAGAGACCCAGTACTTC. The rearrangement links TRBV9 to TRBJ2-5; the match to TRBD2 covers 11 bases. Unmatched junction bases numbered 0, after V lost 2 bases and J lost 0 bases. This CDR3 comprises 15 residues. Germline lookup yields CDR1 SGDLS and CDR2 YYNGEE.